This T cell receptor (beta chain) emerged from a study of blood T cells in healthy people across ages. CDR3 length: 15 residues. The ends were cut back, 6 bases at V and 6 bases at J, with 18 bases in the middle. Germline assignment: CDR1 MGHDK and CDR2 SYGVNS. A sample-barcoded 5' primer and a J-beta primer mix were used in a second PCR of about 6 to 12 cycles. A single record per CDR3 protein comes from TCRdb applying MiXCR to the 5' RACE reads. The data show around 1,500,000 distinct CDR3 sequences, with 42% seen just once and 7.9% held by the top ten. The clonotype originates from a woman aged 18-35 years in good health. The chain couples TRBV25-1 to TRBJ2-1; D is unclear. The sequenced sample was blood. Here the CDR3 reads CASSSIFGWVNEQFF. Here the CDR3 DNA reads TGTGCCAGCAGCAGCATTTTTGGATGGGTCAATGAGCAGTTCTTC.